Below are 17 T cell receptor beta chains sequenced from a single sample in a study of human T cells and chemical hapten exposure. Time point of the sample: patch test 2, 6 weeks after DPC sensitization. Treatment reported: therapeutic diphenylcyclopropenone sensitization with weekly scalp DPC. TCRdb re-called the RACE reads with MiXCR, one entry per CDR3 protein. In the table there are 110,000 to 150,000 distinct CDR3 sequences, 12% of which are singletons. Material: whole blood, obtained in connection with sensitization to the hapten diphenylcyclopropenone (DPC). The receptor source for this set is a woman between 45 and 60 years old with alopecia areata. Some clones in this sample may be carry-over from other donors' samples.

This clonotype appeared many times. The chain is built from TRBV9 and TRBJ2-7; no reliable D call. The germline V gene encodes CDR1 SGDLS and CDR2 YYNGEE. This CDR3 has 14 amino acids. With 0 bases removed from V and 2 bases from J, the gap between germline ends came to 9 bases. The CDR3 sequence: CASSVDGQTYEQYF. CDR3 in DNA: TGTGCCAGCAGCGTAGACGGGCAAACCTACGAGCAGTACTTC. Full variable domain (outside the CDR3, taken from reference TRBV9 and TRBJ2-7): DSGVTQTPKHLITATGQRVTLRCSPRSGDLSVYWYQQSLDQGLQFLIQYYNGEERAKGNILERFSAQQFPDLHSELNLSSLELGDSALYFCASSVDGQTYEQYFGPGTRLTVT.

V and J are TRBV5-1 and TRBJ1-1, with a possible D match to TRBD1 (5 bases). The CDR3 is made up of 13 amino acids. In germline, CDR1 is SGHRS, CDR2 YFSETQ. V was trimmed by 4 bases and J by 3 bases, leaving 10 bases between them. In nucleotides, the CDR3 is TGCGCCAGCAGCCGGAAACAGGACACTGAAGCTTTCTTT. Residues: CASSRKQDTEAFF.

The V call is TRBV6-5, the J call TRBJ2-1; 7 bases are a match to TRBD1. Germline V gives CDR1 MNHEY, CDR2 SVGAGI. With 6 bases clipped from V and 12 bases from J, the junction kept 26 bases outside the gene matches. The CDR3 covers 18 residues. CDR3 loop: CASSPPDRHLRLLRGQFF. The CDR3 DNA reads TGTGCCAGCAGCCCCCCGGACAGGCACCTCCGGCTCCTAAGGGGGCAGTTCTTC.

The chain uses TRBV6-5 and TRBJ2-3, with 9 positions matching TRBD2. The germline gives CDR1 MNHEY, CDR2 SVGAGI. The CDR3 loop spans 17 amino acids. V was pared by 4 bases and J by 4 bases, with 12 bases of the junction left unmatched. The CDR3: CASSFGRAGGSADTQYF. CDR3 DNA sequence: TGTGCCAGCAGTTTCGGCCGGGCGGGAGGGTCAGCAGATACGCAGTATTTT.

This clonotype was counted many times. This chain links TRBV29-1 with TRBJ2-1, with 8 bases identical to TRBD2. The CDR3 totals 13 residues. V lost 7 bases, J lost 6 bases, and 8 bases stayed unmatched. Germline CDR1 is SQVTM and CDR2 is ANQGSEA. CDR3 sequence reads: CSAGLAGVNEQFF. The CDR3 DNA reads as TGCAGCGCTGGACTAGCAGGGGTCAATGAGCAGTTCTTC.

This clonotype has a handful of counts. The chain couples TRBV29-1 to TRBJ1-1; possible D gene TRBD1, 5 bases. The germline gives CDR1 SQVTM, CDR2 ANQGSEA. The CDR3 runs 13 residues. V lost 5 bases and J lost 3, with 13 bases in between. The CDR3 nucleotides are TGCAGCGTTCCCCGGCAGGGCGACACTGAAGCTTTCTTT. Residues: CSVPRQGDTEAFF.

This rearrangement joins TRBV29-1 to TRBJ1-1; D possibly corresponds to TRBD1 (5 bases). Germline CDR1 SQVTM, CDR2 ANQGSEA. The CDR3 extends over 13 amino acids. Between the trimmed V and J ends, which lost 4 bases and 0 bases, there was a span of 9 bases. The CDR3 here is CSVGRGLNTEAFF. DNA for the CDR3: TGCAGCGTTGGACGGGGCCTGAACACTGAAGCTTTCTTT.

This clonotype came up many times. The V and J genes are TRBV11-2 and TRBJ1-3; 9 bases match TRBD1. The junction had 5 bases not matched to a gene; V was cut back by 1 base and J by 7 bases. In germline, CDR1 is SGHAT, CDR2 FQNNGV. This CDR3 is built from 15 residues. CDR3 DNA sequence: TGTGCCAGCAGCTTAGCCGGGACAGGGTCGAACACCATATATTTT. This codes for CASSLAGTGSNTIYF.

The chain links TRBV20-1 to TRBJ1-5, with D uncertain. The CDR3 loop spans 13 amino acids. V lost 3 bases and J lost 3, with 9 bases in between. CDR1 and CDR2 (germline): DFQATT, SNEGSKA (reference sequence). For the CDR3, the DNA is TGCAGTGCTAGGGGCGGAAACAATCAGCCCCAGCATTTT. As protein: CSARGGNNQPQHF.

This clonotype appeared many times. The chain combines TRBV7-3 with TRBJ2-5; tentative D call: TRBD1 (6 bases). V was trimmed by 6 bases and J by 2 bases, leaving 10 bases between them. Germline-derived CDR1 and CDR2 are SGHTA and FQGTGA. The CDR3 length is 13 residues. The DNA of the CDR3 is TGTGCCAGCAGTACGGACAGACAAGAGACCCAGTACTTC. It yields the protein CASSTDRQETQYF. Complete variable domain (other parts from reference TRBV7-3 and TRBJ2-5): GAGVSQTPSNKVTEKGKYVELRCDPISGHTALYWYRQSLGQGPEFLIYFQGTGAADDSGLPNDRFFAVRPEGSVSTLKIQRTERGDSAVYLCASSTDRQETQYFGPGTRLLVL.

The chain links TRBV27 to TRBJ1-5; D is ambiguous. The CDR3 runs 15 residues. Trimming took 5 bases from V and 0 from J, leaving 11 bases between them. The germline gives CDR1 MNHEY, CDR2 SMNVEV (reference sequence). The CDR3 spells CASSPAGPSNQPQHF. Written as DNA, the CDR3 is TGTGCCAGCAGTCCGGCTGGCCCTAGCAATCAGCCCCAGCATTTT.

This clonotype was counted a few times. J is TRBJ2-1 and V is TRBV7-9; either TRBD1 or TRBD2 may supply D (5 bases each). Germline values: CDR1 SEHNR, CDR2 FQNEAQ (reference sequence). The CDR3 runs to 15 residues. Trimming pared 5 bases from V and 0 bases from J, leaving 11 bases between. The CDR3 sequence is CASSPRDLSYNEQFF. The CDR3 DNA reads TGTGCCAGCAGCCCCCGGGACCTCTCCTACAATGAGCAGTTCTTC.

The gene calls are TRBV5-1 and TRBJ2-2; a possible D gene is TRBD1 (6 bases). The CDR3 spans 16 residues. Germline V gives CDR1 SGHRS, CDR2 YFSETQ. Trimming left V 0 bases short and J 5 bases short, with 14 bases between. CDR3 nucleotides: TGCGCCAGCAGCTTGGTTCAGGGGCCGGGGACCGGGGAGCTGTTTTTT. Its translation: CASSLVQGPGTGELFF.

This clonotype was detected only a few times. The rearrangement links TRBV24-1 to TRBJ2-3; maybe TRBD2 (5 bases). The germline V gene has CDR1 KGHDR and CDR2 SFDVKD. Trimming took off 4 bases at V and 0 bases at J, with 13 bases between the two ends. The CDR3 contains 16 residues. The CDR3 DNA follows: TGTGCCACCAGTGACCCGGGGTCCTCTAGCACAGATACGCAGTATTTT. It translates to CATSDPGSSSTDTQYF.

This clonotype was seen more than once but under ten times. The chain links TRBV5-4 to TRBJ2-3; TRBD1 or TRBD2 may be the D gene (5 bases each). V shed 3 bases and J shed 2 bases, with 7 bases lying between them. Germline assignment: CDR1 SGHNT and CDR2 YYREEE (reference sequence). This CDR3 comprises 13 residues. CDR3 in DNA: TGTGCCAGCAGCTGGGGGAACACAGATACGCAGTATTTT. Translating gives CASSWGNTDTQYF.

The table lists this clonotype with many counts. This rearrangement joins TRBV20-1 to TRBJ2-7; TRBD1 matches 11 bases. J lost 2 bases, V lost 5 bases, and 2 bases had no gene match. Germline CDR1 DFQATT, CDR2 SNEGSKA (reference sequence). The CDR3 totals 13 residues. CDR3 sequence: CSAPGQGAYEQYF. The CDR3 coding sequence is TGCAGTGCTCCGGGACAGGGGGCCTACGAGCAGTACTTC.

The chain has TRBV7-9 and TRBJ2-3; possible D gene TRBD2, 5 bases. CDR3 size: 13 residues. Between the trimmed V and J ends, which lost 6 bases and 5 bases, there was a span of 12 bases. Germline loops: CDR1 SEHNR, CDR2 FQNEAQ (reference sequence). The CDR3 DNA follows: TGTGCCAGCAGAGCCGGGATGGGAGATACGCAGTATTTT. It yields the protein CASRAGMGDTQYF.